At least ten counts were recorded for the clone carrying this T cell receptor (beta chain). This record comes from a study of T cells in Graves' hyperthyroidism and ophthalmopathy. The source material, RNA transcripts, was used to amplify TCR beta CDR3 regions. First-round RT-PCR of the TCR CDR3 relied on the HTBI primer set. TCRdb fed the multiplex PCR reads into MiXCR, producing one record per CDR3 protein. The sample records 500,000 to 650,000 distinct CDR3 sequences, around 13% being singletons. CDR3 length: 14 residues. Looked up from germline, CDR1 is SGHRS and CDR2 is YFSETQ. V was shortened by 2 bases and J by 3 bases, with 12 bases between the two germline ends. Each person with ophthalmopathy scored at least 3 on the Clinical Activity Score, reached NOSPECS grade 4 or higher, and had been ill under 3 months.

This chain links TRBV5-1 with TRBJ2-7; D may be TRBD1 or TRBD2 (7 bases each). This sequence originates from a woman aged 45-65 years with Graves' ophthalmopathy. The sequenced sample was blood. For the CDR3, the DNA is TGCGCCAGCAGCTTTGCAGGGGGGGACTACGAGCAGTACTTC. This sequence encodes CASSFAGGDYEQYF. Complete variable domain (other parts from reference TRBV5-1 and TRBJ2-7): KAGVTQTPRYLIKTRGQQVTLSCSPISGHRSVSWYQQTPGQGLQFLFEYFSETQRNKGNFPGRFSGRQFSNSRSEMNVSTLELGDSALYLCASSFAGGDYEQYFGPGTRLTVT.